The T cell receptor beta chain described here comes from a study of blood T cell repertoires in COVID-19. Clones were sequenced by immunoSEQ multiplex PCR, and TCRdb holds only the in-frame ones, with some missing. Among roughly 51,000 clones listed, about nine tenths were seen once. CDR1 and CDR2 (germline): SGHRS, YFSETQ. CDR3 length equals 16 residues. Losses at the gene ends were 2 bases for V and 4 bases for J; bases not matched to a gene: 9. The V gene is TRBV5-1, the J gene TRBJ1-1, with 9 bases matching TRBD1. This TCR derives from a man in his sixties or seventies with acute or convalescent COVID-19. Source material: peripheral blood. DNA of the CDR3: TGCGCCAGCAGCTTCGGTGGGACAGGGCGGGGCACTGAAGCTTTCTTT. Translation: CASSFGGTGRGTEAFF.